Below are 10 T cell receptor beta chains sequenced from a single sample in a study of blood T cell repertoires in COVID-19. Profiling relied on immunoSEQ multiplex PCR, and the TCRdb table lists in-frame clones only, not all of them. The profile shows 45,000 to 70,000 clones, around 84% of them singletons. The specimen was peripheral blood. Receptor source: a woman of 80 years or more with acute or convalescent COVID-19.

The chain has TRBV11-2 and TRBJ1-2; 12 bases align to TRBD1. Germline CDR1 and CDR2: SGHAT and FQNNGV. V dropped 4 bases and J dropped 11; count of bases not matched to a gene: 11. The CDR3 loop spans 15 amino acids. This CDR3 is CASSSGTGGTNIYTF. In DNA, the CDR3 is TGTGCCAGCAGCTCTGGGACAGGGGGCACCAATATTTACACCTTC.

The rearrangement joins TRBV7-9 to TRBJ2-1; possible D gene TRBD1, 6 bases. Between the trimmed V and J ends, which lost 2 bases and 4 bases, there was a span of 9 bases. The CDR3 sequence is 14 residues long. Germline lookup yields CDR1 SEHNR and CDR2 FQNEAQ (reference sequence). In DNA form, the CDR3 reads TGTGCCAGCAGCTTATCTCAGGGGTACAATGAGCAGTTCTTC. Its protein is CASSLSQGYNEQFF.

The chain uses TRBV18 and TRBJ1-2; D unresolved. Trimming removed 0 bases from V and 6 bases from J, with 11 bases in between. Germline V CDR1 and CDR2: KGHSH, LQKENI. This CDR3 has 14 amino acids. CDR3 sequence: CASSPPGGGDGYTF. CDR3 DNA: TGTGCCAGCTCACCACCAGGCGGCGGGGATGGCTACACCTTC.

The V and J genes are TRBV15 and TRBJ1-1, with unresolved D. The length of the CDR3 is 11 residues. CDR1 and CDR2 (germline): LNHNV, YYDKDF (reference sequence). V dropped 9 bases and J dropped 0 bases, with 5 bases sitting between them. In DNA form, the CDR3 reads TGTGCCACAGCCCTGAACACTGAAGCTTTCTTT. This encodes CATALNTEAFF.

The V call is TRBV7-9, the J call TRBJ2-3; 7 bases match TRBD2. Germline CDR1 and CDR2: SEHNR and FQNEAQ (reference sequence). CDR3 length equals 15 residues. J lost 2 bases, V lost 7 bases, and 9 bases had no gene match. CDR3: CASTPSGKITDTQYF. In nucleotides, the CDR3 is TGTGCCAGCACCCCTAGCGGAAAGATCACAGATACGCAGTATTTT.

In the case of this clone: The junction differs from germline at one of its ends, possibly a read error. The chain uses TRBV3-1 (or the pseudogene TRBV3-2) and TRBJ1-5, with D possibly being TRBD1 (5 bases). The CDR3 has 15 residues. Germline V gives CDR1 LGHDT, CDR2 YNNKEL (reference sequence). CDR3 sequence: CASSQGVQGNQPQHF. CDR3 sequence (DNA): TGTGCCAGCAGCCAAGGTGTCCAGGGCAACCAGCCCCAGCATTTT.

The chain carries TRBV6-5 and TRBJ1-2, with 7 bases matching TRBD1. Germline lookup yields CDR1 MNHEY and CDR2 SVGAGI. V trimming: 6 bases; J trimming: 6 bases; junction bases outside the gene matches: 7. The CDR3 has 13 amino acids. In DNA, the CDR3 is TGTGCCAGCAGACAGGACAGGCGGAATGGCTACACCTTC. It yields the protein CASRQDRRNGYTF.

V and J are TRBV10-3 and TRBJ2-2; D gene unclear. Trimming left V 0 bases short and J 7 bases short, with 6 bases between. There are 13 residues in the CDR3. Looked up from germline, CDR1 is ENHRY and CDR2 is SYGVKD. The CDR3: CAISESSGGELFF. The CDR3 nucleotides are TGTGCCATCAGTGAGTCGTCCGGCGGGGAGCTGTTTTTT.

In its sample, this clone was seen once. The chain carries TRBV30 and TRBJ2-1, with 11 bases lining up with TRBD2. This CDR3 has 14 residues. V lost 1 base, J lost 9 bases, and 5 bases stayed unmatched. Per the germline V gene, CDR1 is GTSNPN and CDR2 is SVGIG (reference sequence). The CDR3 loop is CAWSGLAGTIEQFF. CDR3 sequence (DNA): TGTGCCTGGAGTGGACTAGCGGGGACAATTGAGCAGTTCTTC.

V usage is TRBV6-5 and J usage is TRBJ1-4, with D unresolved. There are 14 residues in the CDR3. CDR1 and CDR2 from the germline V gene are MNHEY and SVGAGI. The ends were cut back, 0 bases at V and 7 bases at J, with 9 bases in the middle. In DNA form, the CDR3 reads TGTGCCAGCAGTTACTCTTTCGGAGGTGAAAAACTGTTTTTT. It is translated as CASSYSFGGEKLFF.